This TCR beta chain was profiled in a study of T cells in tuberculosis. Repertoires were generated with immunoSEQ multiplex PCR, while TCRdb's copy carries only in-frame clones and drops some. The sample lists about 33,000 clones, around 95% occurring once. The CDR3 spans 16 residues. V shed 0 bases and J shed 4 bases, with 13 bases lying between them. Per germline, CDR1 SGHTA and CDR2 FQGNSA. The chain joins TRBV7-2 to TRBJ2-1; no clear D gene. The receptor was isolated from a donor aged 10-29 years with latent tuberculosis or without tuberculosis infection. The sequenced sample consisted of PBMCs. CDR3 sequence (DNA): TGTGCCAGCAGCTTAGCGATTGGCGCTAGATACAATGAGCAGTTCTTC. Translation: CASSLAIGARYNEQFF.